A selection of T cell receptor beta chains follows, all from one sample in a study of regulatory T cells in long-lasting Graves disease. TCRdb used MiXCR to reprocess the multiplex PCR reads, holding one entry per CDR3 protein. The table includes about 340,000 distinct CDR3 sequences, around a fifth detected once. Source: peripheral blood mononuclear cells (PBMCs), taken when the disease was refractory, from a patient treated with antithyroid drugs. These receptors originate from a female donor with Graves disease. Each CDR3 is given with its conserved first and last residue. The order of the fields is V gene, D gene, clone size, J gene, CDR3 protein, CDR3 DNA. D genes are given only for firm matches. Only some rows state a clone size, as once, few, many or a class for expanded clones.

TRBV12-3/TRBV12-4,TRBD1,many,TRBJ1-5,CASTDRGGNQPQHF,TGTGCCAGCACTGACAGGGGTGGCAATCAGCCCCAGCATTTT
TRBV9,TRBD2,few,TRBJ2-2,CASSVTSGAESGELFF,TGTGCCAGCAGCGTCACTAGCGGGGCGGAGAGCGGGGAGCTGTTTTTT
TRBV6-1,NA,many,TRBJ2-7,CASTGVYEQYF,TGTGCCAGCACAGGTGTCTACGAGCAGTACTTC
TRBV10-3,TRBD1,few,TRBJ2-7,CAIMVGTGLTYEQYF,TGTGCCATCATGGTCGGGACAGGCCTAACCTACGAGCAGTACTTC
TRBV7-9,TRBD1,NA,TRBJ1-2,CASSLPQTGGGYTF,TGTGCCAGCAGCTTACCCCAGACAGGGGGCGGCTACACCTTC
TRBV7-2,TRBD1,many,TRBJ2-7,CASSVRDSYEQYF,TGTGCCAGCAGTGTCCGGGACAGCTACGAGCAGTACTTC
TRBV20-1,TRBD2,few,TRBJ2-2,CSARVTSGSGDTGELFF,TGCAGTGCTAGAGTAACTAGCGGCTCCGGGGACACCGGGGAGCTGTTTTTT
TRBV6-1,NA,few,TRBJ2-5,CASLRGKGETQYF,TGTGCCAGCCTCCGGGGAAAGGGAGAGACCCAGTACTTC
TRBV3-1,NA,NA,TRBJ2-7,CASSQGSGPCEQYF,TGTGCCAGCAGCCAGGGTTCGGGTCCCTGCGAGCAGTACTTC
TRBV24-1,NA,many,TRBJ1-2,CATTPRDSPAFYGYTF,TGTGCCACCACACCTCGGGACTCTCCAGCTTTCTATGGCTACACCTTC
TRBV28,TRBD1,many,TRBJ2-7,CASSQDRARNEQYF,TGTGCCAGCAGTCAGGACAGGGCTAGAAACGAGCAGTACTTC
TRBV19,TRBD1,few,TRBJ1-1,CASSNPGQGAGTEAFF,TGTGCCAGTAGTAATCCGGGACAGGGGGCTGGCACTGAAGCTTTCTTT
TRBV12-3/TRBV12-4,TRBD1,many,TRBJ1-5,CASSFWDRWSQPQHF,TGTGCCAGCAGTTTCTGGGACAGGTGGAGTCAGCCCCAGCATTTT
TRBV12-3/TRBV12-4,NA,many,TRBJ1-1,CASSLTSAGHTEAFF,TGTGCCAGCAGTTTAACTTCGGCGGGACACACTGAAGCTTTCTTT
TRBV5-1,TRBD2,NA,TRBJ2-2,CASSSTGGPSNTGELFF,TGCGCCAGCAGCTCCACGGGGGGACCCTCGAACACCGGGGAGCTGTTTTTT
TRBV13,TRBD1,NA,TRBJ2-7,CASSRLGTANSYEQYF,TGTGCCAGCAGCCGGCTTGGGACAGCGAACTCCTACGAGCAGTACTTC
TRBV5-1,TRBD1,few,TRBJ2-7,CASSLGVGGIYEQYF,TGCGCCAGCAGCTTGGGGGTAGGGGGCATTTACGAGCAGTACTTC
TRBV7-9,NA,few,TRBJ2-2,CASSLVDGELFF,TGTGCCAGCAGCTTAGTGGACGGGGAGCTGTTTTTT
TRBV14,NA,once,TRBJ2-3,CASSQVSTTQYF,TGTGCCAGCAGCCAAGTATCAACCACGCAGTATTTT
TRBV27,TRBD1,many,TRBJ1-6,CASSSGTGWYSPLHF,TGTGCCAGCAGTTCCGGGACAGGGTGGTATTCACCCCTCCACTTT
TRBV19,TRBD1,many,TRBJ1-5,CASSPRTGKYQPQHF,TGTGCCAGTAGCCCCCGGACAGGCAAATATCAGCCCCAGCATTTT
TRBV12-3/TRBV12-4,NA,many,TRBJ1-2,CASRRAFNYGYTF,TGTGCCAGCAGACGGGCCTTTAACTATGGCTACACCTTC
TRBV6-5,NA,many,TRBJ1-1,CASSYGPQNTEAFF,TGTGCCAGCAGTTATGGACCCCAGAACACTGAAGCTTTCTTT
TRBV7-2,TRBD2,many,TRBJ2-7,CASSLSGISSYEQYF,TGTGCCAGCAGCTTAAGCGGGATCAGCTCCTACGAGCAGTACTTC
TRBV5-5,NA,many,TRBJ1-4,CASSGGVNEKLFF,TGTGCCAGCAGCGGCGGGGTTAATGAAAAACTGTTTTTT
TRBV20-1,TRBD2,once,TRBJ2-5,CSARARLAYQETQYF,TGCAGTGCTAGGGCCCGACTAGCTTACCAAGAGACCCAGTACTTC
TRBV7-2,NA,many,TRBJ2-2,CASSLVSLNTGELFF,TGTGCCAGCAGCTTAGTTTCTCTGAACACCGGGGAGCTGTTTTTT
TRBV11-2,NA,few,TRBJ1-1,CASGHTENTEAFF,TGTGCCAGCGGCCACACAGAGAACACTGAAGCTTTCTTT
TRBV7-9,NA,NA,TRBJ2-4,CASSPRDIPKNIQYF,TGTGCCAGCAGCCCCCGGGACATCCCCAAAAACATTCAGTACTTC
TRBV12-3/TRBV12-4,NA,NA,TRBJ2-2,CASRPPPSGELSF,TGCGCCAGCAGACCACCCCCGTCCGGGGAGCTGTCTTTT
TRBV24-1,NA,many,TRBJ1-1,CATMTTGSEEAFF,TGTGCCACCATGACGACAGGATCGGAAGAAGCTTTCTTT
TRBV7-6,TRBD1,many,TRBJ2-5,CASSLAGAQGAQYF,TGTGCCAGCAGCTTAGCTGGCGCCCAGGGGGCCCAGTACTTC
TRBV28,TRBD1,many,TRBJ1-2,CASTAQGGSGYTF,TGTGCCAGCACCGCACAGGGGGGCTCTGGCTACACCTTC
TRBV7-2,TRBD2,NA,TRBJ2-1,CASSLGLAFNEQFF,TGTGCCAGCAGCCTAGGACTAGCCTTCAATGAGCAGTTCTTC
TRBV6-2/TRBV6-3,TRBD2,few,TRBJ2-4,CASSPFYPGLAINIQYF,TGTGCCAGCAGTCCCTTCTACCCGGGACTAGCAATAAACATTCAGTACTTC
TRBV7-6,TRBD2,NA,TRBJ2-4,CASGLAGAYF,TGTGCCAGCGGACTAGCGGGAGCTTACTTC